The 23 T cell receptor beta chains below come from one sample, sequenced in a study of blood T cell repertoires in COVID-19. TCRdb's copy holds only in-frame clones and misses some; the assay was immunoSEQ multiplex PCR. The sample comprises about 190,000 clones, roughly four fifths of which are singletons, and under 7.5% rests with the top ten. Sequencing used peripheral blood. The receptors derive from a woman between 35 and 50 years old with acute or convalescent COVID-19.

This clone has just a few counts. This chain links TRBV2 with TRBJ2-7; 11 bases line up with TRBD2. CDR1 and CDR2 from the germline V gene are SNHLY and FYNNEI. The V gene end was trimmed by 10 bases and the J gene end by 3 bases; junction bases not matched to a gene: 11. The CDR3 is 15 amino acids. In DNA form, the CDR3 reads TGTGCCACCTCTAGGGGGACTAGCGGTATCTACGAGCAGTACTTC. This gives the protein CATSRGTSGIYEQYF.

The chain carries TRBV2 and TRBJ1-6, with D tentatively TRBD1 (6 bases). Germline V gene lookup returns CDR1 SNHLY and CDR2 FYNNEI. V shed 4 bases and J shed 5 bases, with 15 bases lying between them. The length of the CDR3 is 16 residues. In DNA form, the CDR3 reads TGTGCCAGCAGTGCTGGCAGAGCAGGGGATAATTCACCCCTCCACTTT. As protein: CASSAGRAGDNSPLHF.

Comment on this clone: Other DNA sequences in this specimen translate into the identical CDR3. The chain combines TRBV12-3 or TRBV12-4 with TRBJ2-1, with D possibly matching TRBD1 (5 bases). Trimming shortened V by 3 bases and J by 9 bases, and 12 bases separated the two germline ends. The CDR3 spans 13 residues. CDR3 in amino acids: CASSLGPSSEQFF. As DNA, the CDR3 is TGTGCCAGCAGTTTGGGGCCCAGTAGTGAGCAGTTCTTC.

The chain recombines TRBV27 with TRBJ2-5, with TRBD1 matching over 7 bases. The germline CDR1 and CDR2 sequences are MNHEY and SMNVEV (reference sequence). The CDR3 loop spans 15 amino acids. V was pared by 7 bases and J by 0 bases, with 8 bases of the junction left unmatched. The CDR3 nucleotides are TGTGCCAGCAAGGGGGCTGAGACGTACCAAGAGACCCAGTACTTC. It yields the protein CASKGAETYQETQYF.

The V and J genes are TRBV13 and TRBJ1-5; TRBD1 might be the D (6 bases). CDR3 length: 13 amino acids. Germline CDR1 PRHDT, CDR2 FYEKMQ (reference sequence). The V end lost 1 base, the J end lost 6 bases, and 7 bases lay between the germline ends. The CDR3: CASSLAGAQPQHF. CDR3 DNA: TGTGCCAGCAGCTTAGCAGGGGCTCAGCCCCAGCATTTT.

The rearrangement links TRBV15 to TRBJ2-7; D unresolved. Germline CDR1 and CDR2: LNHNV and YYDKDF (reference sequence). The CDR3 is 12 residues long. Deletions cut 0 bases from V and 4 bases from J, with 4 bases between. CDR3 DNA sequence: TGTGCCACCAGCAGAGATCGTTACGAGCAGTACTTC. It specifies CATSRDRYEQYF.

The rearrangement uses TRBV5-1 and TRBJ1-2; D is perhaps TRBD1 (6 bases). The V and J ends lost 1 base and 6 bases respectively, with 13 bases between them. The CDR3 has 14 residues. Germline CDR1 reads SGHRS; CDR2 reads YFSETQ. Here the CDR3 reads CASSLSGGLDGYTF. The CDR3 DNA follows: TGCGCCAGCAGCTTGTCGGGGGGGCTGGATGGCTACACCTTC.

This clone was found once. This chain joins TRBV7-2 and TRBJ2-1, with 8 bases identical to TRBD2. The CDR3 has 16 amino acids. Germline loops: CDR1 SGHTA, CDR2 FQGNSA. V shed 3 bases and J 2 bases; nucleotides not matched to a gene: 6. CDR3 protein: CASSFLAGSTYNEQFF. The CDR3 DNA sequence: TGTGCCAGCAGCTTCCTAGCGGGTTCTACCTACAATGAGCAGTTCTTC.

This clone was observed once. The J gene is TRBJ1-4, the V gene TRBV7-2, with 7 positions matching TRBD1. The V gene end was trimmed by 0 bases and the J gene end by 10 bases; junction bases not matched to a gene: 11. Germline assignment: CDR1 SGHTA and CDR2 FQGNSA. The CDR3 runs 16 residues. The CDR3 nucleotides read TGTGCCAGCAGCTTAGCGGCGACAGGGACGGGGGTAAAACTGTTTTTT. It encodes CASSLAATGTGVKLFF.

This clone was recorded once. The rearrangement uses TRBV2 and TRBJ2-3; unclear D gene. The germline V gene has CDR1 SNHLY and CDR2 FYNNEI. Trimming pared 9 bases from V and 2 bases from J, leaving 9 bases between. The CDR3 totals 12 residues. Here the CDR3 DNA reads TGTGCCAGTCGGTCCCTCACAGATACGCAGTATTTT. Protein sequence: CASRSLTDTQYF.

This clone was picked up a small number of times. The V and J genes are TRBV28 and TRBJ1-5; D unclear. CDR1 is MDHEN, CDR2 SYDVKM, per germline. V was pared by 3 bases and J by 4 bases, with 10 bases between. This CDR3 has 14 amino acids. The CDR3 loop is CASSFRGPNQPQHF. DNA for the CDR3: TGTGCCAGCAGTTTCCGAGGCCCTAATCAGCCCCAGCATTTT.

This sequence joins TRBV4-1 and TRBJ2-2; 7 nucleotides line up with TRBD2. Germline V gene lookup returns CDR1 MGHRA and CDR2 YSYEKL. The CDR3 loop spans 16 amino acids. Trimming at V came to 1 base and at J to 4 bases, leaving 6 bases not matched to a gene. CDR3 amino acids: CASSQGRESVTGELFF. CDR3 coding DNA: TGCGCCAGCAGCCAAGGGCGGGAGAGTGTCACCGGGGAGCTGTTTTTT.

The rearrangement uses TRBV9 and TRBJ1-2; 9 bases fit TRBD1. Germline trimming cut 4 bases from V and 9 bases from J; bases unmatched to any gene: 7. The CDR3 is made up of 13 amino acids. Germline V gene lookup returns CDR1 SGDLS and CDR2 YYNGEE. This chain's CDR3 is CASSHSGTGSYTF. Written as DNA, the CDR3 is TGTGCCAGCAGCCACTCCGGGACAGGGAGCTACACCTTC. The full variable domain, in which reference TRBV9 and TRBJ1-2 provide the parts outside the CDR3, is DSGVTQTPKHLITATGQRVTLRCSPRSGDLSVYWYQQSLDQGLQFLIQYYNGEERAKGNILERFSAQQFPDLHSELNLSSLELGDSALYFCASSHSGTGSYTFGSGTRLTVV.

The rearrangement joins TRBV30 to TRBJ1-6; TRBD1 agrees at 7 bases. Looked up from germline, CDR1 is GTSNPN and CDR2 is SVGIG (reference sequence). The CDR3 runs 15 residues. Losses at the gene ends were 5 bases for V and 0 bases for J; bases not matched to a gene: 4. The DNA of the CDR3 is TGTGCCTGGCCGGGACAGAGCTCCTATAATTCACCCCTCCACTTT. Its translation: CAWPGQSSYNSPLHF.

The chain combines TRBV7-9 with TRBJ2-2, with 9 bases aligning to TRBD1. The germline CDR1 and CDR2 sequences are SEHNR and FQNEAQ (reference sequence). This CDR3 is 14 amino acids long. J was trimmed by 5 bases and V by 8 bases; bases with no gene match: 6. The CDR3 DNA follows: TGTGCCAGCGTTACCGGGACAGGGACCGGGGAGCTGTTTTTT. This gives the protein CASVTGTGTGELFF.

The chain combines TRBV5-1 with TRBJ2-5, with D possibly being TRBD1 (6 bases). The germline CDR1 and CDR2 sequences are SGHRS and YFSETQ. V lost 0 bases to trimming and J lost 2 bases, with 17 bases between them. The CDR3 sequence is 17 residues long. DNA for the CDR3: TGCGCCAGCAGCTTGGGGGGTATACAGGGCGAGCAAGAGACCCAGTACTTC. It is translated as CASSLGGIQGEQETQYF.

V is TRBV4-1 and J is TRBJ1-6, with D hard to call. Trimming took 0 bases from V and 8 from J, leaving 17 bases between them. The CDR3 contains 17 residues. Germline V CDR1 and CDR2: MGHRA, YSYEKL. The CDR3 nucleotides read TGCGCCAGCAGCCAAGATCGAGCCCGGGGTAGGGATTCACCCCTCCACTTT. Translation gives CASSQDRARGRDSPLHF.

This clone has just one count. The genes are TRBV11-3 and TRBJ2-2; 8 bases match TRBD2. Looked up from germline, CDR1 is SGHNT and CDR2 is YENEEA. There are 17 residues in the CDR3. The V segment lost 3 bases and the J segment 4 bases; nucleotides outside the gene matches: 10. CDR3 nucleotide sequence: TGTGCCAGCAGCTTCGTTGTGGCGGGAGGAAGCACCGGGGAGCTGTTTTTT. It codes for CASSFVVAGGSTGELFF.

DNA of the CDR3: TGTGCCAGTAGTACCTACACCGGGGAGCTGTTTTTT. Translation gives CASSTYTGELFF. The chain uses TRBV19 and TRBJ2-2; D is uncertain. This CDR3 is built from 12 residues. With 4 bases removed from V and 3 bases from J, the gap between germline ends came to 3 bases. The germline gives CDR1 LNHDA, CDR2 SQIVND (reference sequence).

The chain uses TRBV27 and TRBJ2-7, with D perhaps matching TRBD2 (5 bases). CDR1 and CDR2 from the germline V gene are MNHEY and SMNVEV (reference sequence). V was clipped by 8 bases and J by 0 bases, with 14 bases between them. The CDR3 has 14 amino acids. CDR3 sequence reads: CASGGSFSSYEQYF. CDR3 DNA sequence: TGTGCCAGCGGTGGGAGTTTCAGCTCCTACGAGCAGTACTTC.

This clone was recorded a few times. The chain employs TRBV4-2 and TRBJ2-1; 10 bases fit TRBD2. The ends lost 0 bases at V and 4 bases at J; junction bases unmatched: 3. In germline, CDR1 is LGHNA, CDR2 YNFKEQ. This CDR3 has 16 residues. CDR3 DNA sequence: TGTGCCAGCAGCCAAGATGGTAGCGGGGGGTACAATGAGCAGTTCTTC. Its translation is CASSQDGSGGYNEQFF.

CDR3 residues: CASSFFRGEQYF. For the CDR3, the DNA is TGTGCCAGCAGCTTTTTTCGGGGCGAGCAGTACTTC. The V call is TRBV5-4, the J call TRBJ2-7; possible D gene TRBD2, 5 bases. In germline, CDR1 is SGHNT, CDR2 YYREEE (reference sequence). The CDR3 extends over 12 amino acids. Trimming took off 2 bases at V and 6 bases at J, with 9 bases between the two ends.

V is TRBV7-2 and J is TRBJ1-4, with D hard to call. V was pared by 5 bases and J by 0 bases, with 13 bases between. Germline CDR1 SGHTA, CDR2 FQGNSA. The CDR3 sequence is 16 residues long. The CDR3 sequence: CASSPPGRPTNEKLFF. CDR3 DNA sequence: TGTGCCAGCAGCCCCCCGGGTCGGCCAACTAATGAAAAACTGTTTTTT.